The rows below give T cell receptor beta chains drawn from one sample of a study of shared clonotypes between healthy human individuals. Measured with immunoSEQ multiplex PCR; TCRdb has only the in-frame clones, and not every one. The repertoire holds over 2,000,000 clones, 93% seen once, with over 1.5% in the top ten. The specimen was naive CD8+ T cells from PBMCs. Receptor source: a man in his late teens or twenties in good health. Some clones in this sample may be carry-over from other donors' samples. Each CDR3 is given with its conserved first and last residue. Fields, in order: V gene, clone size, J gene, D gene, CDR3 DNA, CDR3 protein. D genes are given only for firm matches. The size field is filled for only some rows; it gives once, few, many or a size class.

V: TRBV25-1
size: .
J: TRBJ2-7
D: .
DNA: TGTGCCAGCAGTGAAGGCTCCCGGTCGCAGTACTTC
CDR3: CASSEGSRSQYF

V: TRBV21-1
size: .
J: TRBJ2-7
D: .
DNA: TGTGCCAGCACCAACGGTTTGACAGGGTCCCCCTACGAGCAGTACTTC
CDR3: CASTNGLTGSPYEQYF

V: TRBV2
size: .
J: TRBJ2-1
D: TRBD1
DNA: TGTGCCAGCAGTGTAGTTCGGACAGGGGGATCCAATGAGCAGTTCTTC
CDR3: CASSVVRTGGSNEQFF

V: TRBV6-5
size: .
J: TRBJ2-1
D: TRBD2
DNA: TGTGCCAGCAGTTATATCACTAGCGGGAGGGCCGATGAGCAGTTCTTC
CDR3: CASSYITSGRADEQFF

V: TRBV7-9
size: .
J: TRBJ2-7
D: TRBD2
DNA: TGTGCCAGCAGTGGGGGGGAAGGTGAGCAGTACTTC
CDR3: CASSGGEGEQYF

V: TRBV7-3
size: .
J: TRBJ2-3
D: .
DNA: TGTGCCAGCAGCTTAGAAAGGCGGCATCTTCGACAGTATTTT
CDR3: CASSLERRHLRQYF

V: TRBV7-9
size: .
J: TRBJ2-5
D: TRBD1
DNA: TGTGCCAGCAGCTTAGACCCCGGGACAGGGAGCGAAGAGACCCAGTACTTC
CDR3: CASSLDPGTGSEETQYF

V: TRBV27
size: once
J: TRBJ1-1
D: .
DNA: TGTGCCAGCAGTTTGTCAGGGGTTTATACTGAAGCTTTCTTT
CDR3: CASSLSGVYTEAFF

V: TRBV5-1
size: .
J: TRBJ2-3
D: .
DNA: TGCGCCAGCAGCTTATTTACGGATACGCAGTATTTT
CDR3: CASSLFTDTQYF

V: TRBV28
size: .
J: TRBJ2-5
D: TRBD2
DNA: TGTGCCAGCAGACCTTTGGGACTAGCGGGAGTAGAGACCCAGTACTTC
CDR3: CASRPLGLAGVETQYF

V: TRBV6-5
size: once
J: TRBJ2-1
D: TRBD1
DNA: TGTGCCAGCAGTTACTCGGGGGACAGCTACAATGAGCAGTTCTTC
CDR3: CASSYSGDSYNEQFF

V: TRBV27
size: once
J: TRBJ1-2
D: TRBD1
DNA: TGTGCCAGCAGTTTGTCGACAGGGCGGTCTAACTATGGCTACACCTTC
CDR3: CASSLSTGRSNYGYTF

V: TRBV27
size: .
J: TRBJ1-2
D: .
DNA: TGTGCCAGCAGGGTATCAGTTTCTTCTAACTATGGCTACACCTTC
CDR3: CASRVSVSSNYGYTF

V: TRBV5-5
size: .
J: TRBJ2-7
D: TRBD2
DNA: TGTGCCAGCAGCTACGGACTAGCTAGGTCCCACGAGCAGTACTTC
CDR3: CASSYGLARSHEQYF

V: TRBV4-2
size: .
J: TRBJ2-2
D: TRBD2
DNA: TGTGCCAGCAGCCAAGATATAGCGGGAGAGGAGAACACCGGGGAGCTGTTTTTT
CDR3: CASSQDIAGEENTGELFF

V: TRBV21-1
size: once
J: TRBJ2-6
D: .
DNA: TGTGCCAGCAGCAATGATCAGGACCTCTCTGGGGCCAACGTCCTGACTTTC
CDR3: CASSNDQDLSGANVLTF

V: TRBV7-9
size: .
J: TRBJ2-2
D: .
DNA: TGTGCCAGCAGCCTCCCAGGCACCGGGGAGCTGTTTTTT
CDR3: CASSLPGTGELFF

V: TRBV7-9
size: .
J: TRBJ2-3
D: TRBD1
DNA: TGTGCCAGCAGCCCGGGAGACAGGGGGCGCGGAGATACGCAGTATTTT
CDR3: CASSPGDRGRGDTQYF

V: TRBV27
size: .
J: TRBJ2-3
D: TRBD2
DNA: TGTGCCAGCAGCTCTGGACTAGCGGGAGTGTTGACGCTCACAGATACGCAGTATTTT
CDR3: CASSSGLAGVLTLTDTQYF

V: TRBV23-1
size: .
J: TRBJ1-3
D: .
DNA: TGCGCCAGCAGTCTGACATTATTCTCTGGAAACACCATATATTTT
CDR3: CASSLTLFSGNTIYF

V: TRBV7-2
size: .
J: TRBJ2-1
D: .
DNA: TGTGCCAGCAGCCCTCTACGCGCCAATGAGCAGTTCTTC
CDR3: CASSPLRANEQFF

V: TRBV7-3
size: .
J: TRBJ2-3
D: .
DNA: TGTGCCAGCAGCTTAGGGCACAGCCCTAGCACAGATACGCAGTATTTT
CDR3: CASSLGHSPSTDTQYF

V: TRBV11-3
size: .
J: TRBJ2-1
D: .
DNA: TGTGCCAGCAGCTCCTCGTGGCAGTTCTTC
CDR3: CASSSSWQFF

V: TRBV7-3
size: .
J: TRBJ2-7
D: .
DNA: TGTGCCAGCAGCTCCGCAGGGGAGGCTTCCTACGAGCAGTACTTC
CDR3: CASSSAGEASYEQYF

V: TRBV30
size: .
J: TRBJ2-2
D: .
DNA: TGTGCCTGGAGTGTAGGCGGGACGAACACCGGGGAGCTGTTTTTT
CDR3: CAWSVGGTNTGELFF

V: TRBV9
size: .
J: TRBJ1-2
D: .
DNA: TGTGCCAGCAGCGTCGTTGATAACTATGGCTACACCTTC
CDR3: CASSVVDNYGYTF

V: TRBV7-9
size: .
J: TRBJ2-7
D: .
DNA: TGTGCCAGCAGTCACGGACAGTTTACTACCTACGAGCAGTACTTC
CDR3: CASSHGQFTTYEQYF

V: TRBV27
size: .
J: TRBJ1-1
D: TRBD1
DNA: TGTGCCAGCAGGAGGACAGGGGCGACTGTCGACACTGAAGCTTTCTTT
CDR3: CASRRTGATVDTEAFF